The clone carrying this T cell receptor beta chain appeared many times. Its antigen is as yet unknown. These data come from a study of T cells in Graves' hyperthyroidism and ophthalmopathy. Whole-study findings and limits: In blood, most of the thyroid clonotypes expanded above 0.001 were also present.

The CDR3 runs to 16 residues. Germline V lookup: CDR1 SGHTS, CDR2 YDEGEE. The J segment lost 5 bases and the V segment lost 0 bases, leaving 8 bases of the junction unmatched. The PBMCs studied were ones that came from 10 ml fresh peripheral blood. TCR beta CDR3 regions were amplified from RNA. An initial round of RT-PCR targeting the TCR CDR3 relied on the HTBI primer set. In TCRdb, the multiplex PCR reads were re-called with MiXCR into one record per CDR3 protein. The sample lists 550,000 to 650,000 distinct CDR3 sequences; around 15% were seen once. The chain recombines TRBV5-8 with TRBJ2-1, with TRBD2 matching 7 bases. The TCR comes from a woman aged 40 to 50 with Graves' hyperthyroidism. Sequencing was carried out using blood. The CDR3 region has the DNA TGTGCCAGCAGCTTGGTAGGGCTAGCGGTTGACAATGAGCAGTTCTTC. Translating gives CASSLVGLAVDNEQFF.